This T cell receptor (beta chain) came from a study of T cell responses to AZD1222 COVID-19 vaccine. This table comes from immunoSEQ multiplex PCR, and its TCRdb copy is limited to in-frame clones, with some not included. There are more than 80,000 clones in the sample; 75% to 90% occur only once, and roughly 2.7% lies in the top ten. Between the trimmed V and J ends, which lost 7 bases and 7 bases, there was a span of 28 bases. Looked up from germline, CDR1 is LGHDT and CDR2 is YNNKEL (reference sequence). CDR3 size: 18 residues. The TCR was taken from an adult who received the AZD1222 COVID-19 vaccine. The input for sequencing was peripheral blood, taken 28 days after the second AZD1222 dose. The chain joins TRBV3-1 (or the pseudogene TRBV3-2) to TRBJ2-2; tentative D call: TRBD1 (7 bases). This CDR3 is CASTRAGGGIRVGGELFF. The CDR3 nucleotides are TGTGCCAGCACACGGGCAGGGGGAGGAATTCGGGTCGGCGGGGAGCTGTTTTTT.